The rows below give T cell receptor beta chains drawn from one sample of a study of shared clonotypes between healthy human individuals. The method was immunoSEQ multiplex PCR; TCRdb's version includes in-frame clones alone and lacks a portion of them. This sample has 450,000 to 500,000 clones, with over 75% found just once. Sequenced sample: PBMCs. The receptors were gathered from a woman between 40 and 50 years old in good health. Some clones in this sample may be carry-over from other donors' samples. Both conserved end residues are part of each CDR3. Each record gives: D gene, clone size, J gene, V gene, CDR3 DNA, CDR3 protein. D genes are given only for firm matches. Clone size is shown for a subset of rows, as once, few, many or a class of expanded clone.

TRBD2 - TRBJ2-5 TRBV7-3 TGTGCCAGCAGCCCACCCACGACTAGCGGCCAAGAGACCCAGTACTTC CASSPPTTSGQETQYF
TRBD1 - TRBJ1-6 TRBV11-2 TGTGCCAGCAGCTTCGACAGGGGTAATTCACCCCTCCACTTT CASSFDRGNSPLHF
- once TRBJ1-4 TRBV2 TGTGCCAGCACCAGGGACGGGGCTGCAACTAATGAAAAACTGTTTTTT CASTRDGAATNEKLFF
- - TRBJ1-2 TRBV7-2 TGTGCCAGCAGCTTAAAGGCAGGAACAAACTATGGCTACACCTTC CASSLKAGTNYGYTF
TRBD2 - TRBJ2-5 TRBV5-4 TGTGCCAGCGGTCGGGAGGGCCCTCGGGAGACCCAGTACTTC CASGREGPRETQYF
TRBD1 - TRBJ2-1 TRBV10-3 TGTGCCATCAGTGAGGACAGGGGTTCCTACAATGAGCAGTTCTTC CAISEDRGSYNEQFF
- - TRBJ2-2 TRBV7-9 TGTGCCAGCAGCTTCGCCCGGGTTGAGGGTGCCGGGGAGCTGTTTTTT CASSFARVEGAGELFF
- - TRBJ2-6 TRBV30 TGTGCCTGGAGTGTATCGAGAATTGGTAGGTCTGGGGCCAACGTCCTGACTTTC CAWSVSRIGRSGANVLTF
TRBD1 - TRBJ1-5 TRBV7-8 TGTGCCAGCAGCTTGAGAGGGGGACAGGAGATCTATAGCAATCAGCCCCAGCATTTT CASSLRGGQEIYSNQPQHF
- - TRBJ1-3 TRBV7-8 TGTGCCAGCAGCTTAGCCGGGAGAAGGCTAGTTGGAAACACCATATATTTT CASSLAGRRLVGNTIYF
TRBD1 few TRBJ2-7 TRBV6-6 TGTGCCAGCAGCGACGGGGGGACAGGGATATACGAGCAGTACTTC CASSDGGTGIYEQYF
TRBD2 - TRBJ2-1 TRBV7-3 TGTGCCAGCAGCCTAGCGGGAGGGATCTACAATGAGCAGTTCTTC CASSLAGGIYNEQFF
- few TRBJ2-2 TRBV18 TGTGCCAGCTCACCTAGACCGGGGCCTAACGCCGGGGAGCTGTTTTTT CASSPRPGPNAGELFF
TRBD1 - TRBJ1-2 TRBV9 TGTGCCAGCAGCGCTAGGGGGACAGGGTTTTTTAACGGTGGCTACACCTTC CASSARGTGFFNGGYTF
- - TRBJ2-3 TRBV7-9 TGTGCCAGCAGCTCCCGCCGAAGCGGAACCACAGATACGCAGTATTTT CASSSRRSGTTDTQYF
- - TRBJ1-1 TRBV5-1 TGCGCCAGCAGCTTGCAATTTCTGGGCCGTGCGTCTGAAGCTTTCTTT CASSLQFLGRASEAFF
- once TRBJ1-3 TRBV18 TGTGCCAGCTCACCACGGACAGCCTCTGGAAACACCATATATTTT CASSPRTASGNTIYF
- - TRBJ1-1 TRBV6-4 TGTGCCAGCAGTGAGTATAGTGGGACAGAAGCTTTCTTT CASSEYSGTEAFF
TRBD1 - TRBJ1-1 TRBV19 TGTGCCAGTACCCGACAGGGTCAGAACACTGAAGCTTTCTTT CASTRQGQNTEAFF
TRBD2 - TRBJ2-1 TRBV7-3 TGTGCCAGCAGCTTAGGGGCGGGAGTTGGGAATGAGCAGTTCTTC CASSLGAGVGNEQFF
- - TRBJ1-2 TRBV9 TGTGCCAGCAGCGAACCGGGTGGCTACACCTTC CASSEPGGYTF
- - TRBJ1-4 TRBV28 TGTGCCAGCAGTTCCGGAAATGAAAAACTGTTTTTT CASSSGNEKLFF
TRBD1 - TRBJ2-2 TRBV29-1 TGCAGCGTTCAACGGACAGGGTATTCCGGGGAGCTGTTTTTT CSVQRTGYSGELFF
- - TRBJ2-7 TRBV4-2 TGTGCCAGCAGCCGGACTGCCGCTAACTACGAGCAGTACTTC CASSRTAANYEQYF
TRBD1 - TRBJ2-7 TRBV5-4 TGTGCCAGCAGCGCTCCTACAGGGGCCGAGCAGTACTTC CASSAPTGAEQYF
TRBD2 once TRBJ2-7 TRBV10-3 TGTGCCATCAGTGACCCGGGACTAGCGGGAGTCTACGAGCAGTACTTC CAISDPGLAGVYEQYF
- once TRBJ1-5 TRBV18 TGTGCCAGCTCACCACAGGGCTCCGCTGGTCAGCCCCAGCATTTT CASSPQGSAGQPQHF
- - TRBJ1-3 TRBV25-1 TGTGCCAGCGGACATTCGAGCTCTGGAAACACCATATATTTT CASGHSSSGNTIYF